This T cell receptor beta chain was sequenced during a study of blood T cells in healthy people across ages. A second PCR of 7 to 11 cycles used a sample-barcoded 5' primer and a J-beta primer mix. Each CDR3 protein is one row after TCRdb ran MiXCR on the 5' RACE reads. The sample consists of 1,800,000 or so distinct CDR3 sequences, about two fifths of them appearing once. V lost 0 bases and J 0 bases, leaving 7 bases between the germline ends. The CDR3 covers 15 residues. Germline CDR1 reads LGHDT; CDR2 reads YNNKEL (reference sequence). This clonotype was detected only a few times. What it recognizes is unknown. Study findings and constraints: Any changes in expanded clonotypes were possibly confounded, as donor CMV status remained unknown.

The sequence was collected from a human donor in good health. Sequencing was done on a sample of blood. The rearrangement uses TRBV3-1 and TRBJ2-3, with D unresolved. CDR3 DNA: TGTGCCAGCAGCCAAGATGGGCAGAGCACAGATACGCAGTATTTT. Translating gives CASSQDGQSTDTQYF.